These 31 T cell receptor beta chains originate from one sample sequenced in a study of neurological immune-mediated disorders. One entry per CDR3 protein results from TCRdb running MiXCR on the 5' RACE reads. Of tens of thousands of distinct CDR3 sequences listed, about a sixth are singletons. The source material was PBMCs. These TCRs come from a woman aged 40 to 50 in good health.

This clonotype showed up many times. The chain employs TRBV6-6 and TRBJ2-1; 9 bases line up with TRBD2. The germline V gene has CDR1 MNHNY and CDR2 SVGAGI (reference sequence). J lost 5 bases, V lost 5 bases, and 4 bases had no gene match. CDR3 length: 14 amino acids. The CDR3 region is CASSVSGGNNEQFF. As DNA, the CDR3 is TGTGCCAGCAGTGTTAGCGGGGGCAACAATGAGCAGTTCTTC.

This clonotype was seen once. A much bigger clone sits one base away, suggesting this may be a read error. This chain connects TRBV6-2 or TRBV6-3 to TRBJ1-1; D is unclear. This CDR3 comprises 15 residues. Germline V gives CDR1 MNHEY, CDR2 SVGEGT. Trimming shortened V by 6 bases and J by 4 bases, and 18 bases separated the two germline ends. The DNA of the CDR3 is TGTGCCAGCAGCTGGGTAGGCTTACGAGGCACTGAAGCTTTCTTT. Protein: CASSWVGLRGTEAFF.

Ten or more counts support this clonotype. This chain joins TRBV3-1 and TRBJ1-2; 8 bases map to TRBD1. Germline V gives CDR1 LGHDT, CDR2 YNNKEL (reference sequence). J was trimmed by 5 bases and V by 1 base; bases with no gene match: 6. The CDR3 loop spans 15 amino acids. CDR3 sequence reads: CASSQVAGQGYGYTF. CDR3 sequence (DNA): TGTGCCAGCAGCCAAGTGGCCGGACAGGGATATGGCTACACCTTC.

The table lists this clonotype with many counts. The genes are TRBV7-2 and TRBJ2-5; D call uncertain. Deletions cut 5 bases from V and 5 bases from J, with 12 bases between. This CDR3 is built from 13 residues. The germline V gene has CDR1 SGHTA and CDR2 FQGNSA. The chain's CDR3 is CASSPPPVETQYF. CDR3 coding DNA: TGTGCCAGCAGCCCACCCCCCGTGGAGACCCAGTACTTC.

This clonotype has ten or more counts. The chain's CDR3 is CATRSQETQYF. The CDR3 nucleotides read TGTGCCACCCGTTCACAGGAGACCCAGTACTTC. J is TRBJ2-5 and V is TRBV10-3; D is ambiguous. The CDR3 covers 11 residues. Germline CDR1 reads ENHRY; CDR2 reads SYGVKD. V lost 10 bases and J lost 5, with 11 bases in between.

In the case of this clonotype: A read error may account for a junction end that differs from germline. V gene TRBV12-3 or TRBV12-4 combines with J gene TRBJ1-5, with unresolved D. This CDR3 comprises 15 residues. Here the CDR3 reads CANSLVTQAQQPQHF. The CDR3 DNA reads TGTGCCAACAGTTTAGTGACCCAGGCACAACAGCCCCAGCATTTT.

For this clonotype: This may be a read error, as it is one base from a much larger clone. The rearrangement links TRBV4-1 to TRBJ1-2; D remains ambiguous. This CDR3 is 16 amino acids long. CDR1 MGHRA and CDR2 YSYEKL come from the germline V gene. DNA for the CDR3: TGCGTCAGCAGCCCAAGAGATTGGGAAGATAACTATGGCTACACCTTC. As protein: CVSSPRDWEDNYGYTF.

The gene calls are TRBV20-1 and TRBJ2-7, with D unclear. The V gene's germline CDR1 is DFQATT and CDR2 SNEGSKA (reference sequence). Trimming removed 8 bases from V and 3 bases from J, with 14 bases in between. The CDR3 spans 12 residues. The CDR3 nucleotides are TGCAGTACTTTAATACAGAACTACGAGCAGTACGTC. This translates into CSTLIQNYEQYV.

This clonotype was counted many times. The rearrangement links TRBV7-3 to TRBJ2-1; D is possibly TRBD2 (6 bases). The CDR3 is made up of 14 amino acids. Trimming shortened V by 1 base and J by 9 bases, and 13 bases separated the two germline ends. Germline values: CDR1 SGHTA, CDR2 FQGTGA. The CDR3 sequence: CASSLSRWGGEQFF. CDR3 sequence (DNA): TGTGCCAGCAGCTTAAGTCGGTGGGGAGGTGAGCAGTTCTTC.

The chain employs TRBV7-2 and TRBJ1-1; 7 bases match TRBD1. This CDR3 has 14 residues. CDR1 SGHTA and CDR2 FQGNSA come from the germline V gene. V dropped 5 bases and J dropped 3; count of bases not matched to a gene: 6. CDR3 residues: CASSATGADTEAFF. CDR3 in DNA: TGTGCCAGCAGCGCTACAGGGGCTGACACTGAAGCTTTCTTT.

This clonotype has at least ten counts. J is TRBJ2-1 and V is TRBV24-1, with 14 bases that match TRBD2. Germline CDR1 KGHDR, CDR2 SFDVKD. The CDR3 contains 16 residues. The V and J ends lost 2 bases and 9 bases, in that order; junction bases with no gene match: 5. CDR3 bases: TGTGCCACCAGTGATTCCCGACTAGCGGGGGGGTCTGAGCAGTTCTTC. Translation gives CATSDSRLAGGSEQFF.

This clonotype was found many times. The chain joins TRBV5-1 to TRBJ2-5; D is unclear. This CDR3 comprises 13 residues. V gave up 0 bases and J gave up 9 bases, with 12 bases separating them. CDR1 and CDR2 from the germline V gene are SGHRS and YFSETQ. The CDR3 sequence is CASSLGQTVSQYF. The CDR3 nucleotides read TGCGCCAGCAGCTTGGGTCAAACGGTGTCCCAGTACTTC.

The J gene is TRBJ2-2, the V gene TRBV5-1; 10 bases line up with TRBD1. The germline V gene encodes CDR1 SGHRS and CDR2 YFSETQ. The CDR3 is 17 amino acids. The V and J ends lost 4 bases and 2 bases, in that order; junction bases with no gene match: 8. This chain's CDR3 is CASSQKLTGGNTGELFF. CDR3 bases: TGCGCCAGCAGCCAAAAATTGACAGGGGGCAACACCGGGGAGCTGTTTTTT.

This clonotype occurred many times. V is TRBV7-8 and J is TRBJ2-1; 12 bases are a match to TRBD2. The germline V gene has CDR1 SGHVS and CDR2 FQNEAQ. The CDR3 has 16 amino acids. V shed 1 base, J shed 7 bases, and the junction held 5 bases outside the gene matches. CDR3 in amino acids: CASSLVGLAGGNEQFF. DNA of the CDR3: TGTGCCAGCAGCTTAGTAGGGCTAGCGGGGGGGAATGAGCAGTTCTTC.

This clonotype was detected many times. The CDR3, as DNA: TGTGCCAGCAGTTACTCGCCACTAGAAAAACTGTTTTTT. It specifies CASSYSPLEKLFF. V and J are TRBV6-6 and TRBJ1-4; D uncertain. Germline CDR1 and CDR2: MNHNY and SVGAGI (reference sequence). The CDR3 covers 13 residues. V was trimmed by 0 bases and J by 8 bases, leaving 7 bases between them.

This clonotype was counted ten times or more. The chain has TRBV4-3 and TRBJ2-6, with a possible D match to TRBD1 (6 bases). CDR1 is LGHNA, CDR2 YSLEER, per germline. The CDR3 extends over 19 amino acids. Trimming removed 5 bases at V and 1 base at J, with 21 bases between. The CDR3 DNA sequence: TGCGCCAGCAGCTCCATGTGGGGGCTCGTGGTGTCTGGGGCCAACGTCCTGACTTTC. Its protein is CASSSMWGLVVSGANVLTF.

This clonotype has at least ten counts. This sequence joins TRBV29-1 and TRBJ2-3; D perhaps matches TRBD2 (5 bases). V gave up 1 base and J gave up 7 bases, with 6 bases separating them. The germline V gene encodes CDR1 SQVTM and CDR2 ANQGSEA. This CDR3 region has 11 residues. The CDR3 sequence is CSVEAGNTQYF. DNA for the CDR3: TGCAGCGTTGAAGCGGGGAATACGCAGTATTTT.

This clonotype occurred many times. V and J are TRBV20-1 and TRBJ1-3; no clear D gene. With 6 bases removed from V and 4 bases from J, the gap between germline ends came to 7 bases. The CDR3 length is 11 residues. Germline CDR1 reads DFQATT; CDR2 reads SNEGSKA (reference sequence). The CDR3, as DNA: TGCAGTGCCGTATGGGGAAACACCATATATTTT. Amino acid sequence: CSAVWGNTIYF.

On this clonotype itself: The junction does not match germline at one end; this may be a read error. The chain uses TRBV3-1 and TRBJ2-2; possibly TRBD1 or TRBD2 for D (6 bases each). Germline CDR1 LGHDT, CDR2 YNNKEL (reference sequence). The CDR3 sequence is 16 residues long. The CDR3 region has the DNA TGTGCCAGCAACCAAGGGGGGACGGCGAACACCGGGGAGCTGTTTTTT. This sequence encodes CASNQGGTANTGELFF.

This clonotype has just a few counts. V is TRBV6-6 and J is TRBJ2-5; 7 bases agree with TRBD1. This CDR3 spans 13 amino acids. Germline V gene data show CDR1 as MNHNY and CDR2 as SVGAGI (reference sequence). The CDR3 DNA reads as TGTACCACCAGGGACAGTAACCAAGAGACCCAGTACTTC. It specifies CTTRDSNQETQYF.

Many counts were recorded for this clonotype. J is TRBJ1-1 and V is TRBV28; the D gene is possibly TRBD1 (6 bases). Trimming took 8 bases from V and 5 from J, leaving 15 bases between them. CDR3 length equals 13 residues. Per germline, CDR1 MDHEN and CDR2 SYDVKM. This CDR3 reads CASGAGGLTEAFF. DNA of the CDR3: TGTGCCAGCGGTGCTGGGGGGCTGACTGAAGCTTTCTTT. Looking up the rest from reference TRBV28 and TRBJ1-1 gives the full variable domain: DVKVTQSSRYLVKRTGEKVFLECVQDMDHENMFWYRQDPGLGLRLIYFSYDVKMKEKGDIPEGYSVSREKKERFSLILESASTNQTSMYLCASGAGGLTEAFFGQGTRLTVV.

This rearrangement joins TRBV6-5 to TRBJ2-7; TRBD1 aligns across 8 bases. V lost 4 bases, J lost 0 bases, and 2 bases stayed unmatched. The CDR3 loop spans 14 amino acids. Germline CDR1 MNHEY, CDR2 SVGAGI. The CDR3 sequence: CASSSDRGSYEQYF. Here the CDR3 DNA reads TGTGCCAGCAGTTCCGACAGGGGCTCCTACGAGCAGTACTTC.

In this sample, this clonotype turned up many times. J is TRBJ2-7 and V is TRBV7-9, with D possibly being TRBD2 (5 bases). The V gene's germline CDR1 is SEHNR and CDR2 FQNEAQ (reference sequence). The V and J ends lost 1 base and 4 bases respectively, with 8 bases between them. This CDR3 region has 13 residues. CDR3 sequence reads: CASSLGELYEQYF. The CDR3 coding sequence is TGTGCCAGCAGCTTAGGGGAGCTATACGAGCAGTACTTC.

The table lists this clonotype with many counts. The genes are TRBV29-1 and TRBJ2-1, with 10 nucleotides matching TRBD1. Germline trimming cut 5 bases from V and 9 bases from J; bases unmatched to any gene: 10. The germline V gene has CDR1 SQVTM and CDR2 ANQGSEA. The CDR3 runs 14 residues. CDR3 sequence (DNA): TGCAGCGTTCTCGGGACAGGGGTACGGAGTGAGCAGTTCTTC. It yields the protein CSVLGTGVRSEQFF.

CDR3 sequence reads: CASSLRGRTQYF. CDR3 nucleotides: TGTGCCAGCAGTTTACGGGGGAGGACGCAGTATTTT. The chain recombines TRBV28 with TRBJ2-3, with a weak D call TRBD2 (6 bases). Germline V lookup: CDR1 MDHEN, CDR2 SYDVKM. Trimming took 2 bases from V and 9 from J, leaving 9 bases between them. The CDR3 has 12 amino acids.

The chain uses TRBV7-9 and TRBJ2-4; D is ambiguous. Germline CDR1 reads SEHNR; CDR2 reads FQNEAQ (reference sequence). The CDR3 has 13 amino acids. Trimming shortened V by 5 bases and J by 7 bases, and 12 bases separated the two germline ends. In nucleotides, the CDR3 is TGTGCCAGCAGCCACGGCGGCATGAACATTCAGTACTTC. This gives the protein CASSHGGMNIQYF.

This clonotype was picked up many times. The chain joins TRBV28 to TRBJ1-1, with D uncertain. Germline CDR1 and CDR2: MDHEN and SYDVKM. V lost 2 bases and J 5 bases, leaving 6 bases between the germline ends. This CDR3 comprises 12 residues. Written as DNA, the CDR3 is TGTGCCAGCAGTTTACCGAAAACTGAAGCTTTCTTT. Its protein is CASSLPKTEAFF. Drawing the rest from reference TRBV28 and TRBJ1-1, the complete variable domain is DVKVTQSSRYLVKRTGEKVFLECVQDMDHENMFWYRQDPGLGLRLIYFSYDVKMKEKGDIPEGYSVSREKKERFSLILESASTNQTSMYLCASSLPKTEAFFGQGTRLTVV.

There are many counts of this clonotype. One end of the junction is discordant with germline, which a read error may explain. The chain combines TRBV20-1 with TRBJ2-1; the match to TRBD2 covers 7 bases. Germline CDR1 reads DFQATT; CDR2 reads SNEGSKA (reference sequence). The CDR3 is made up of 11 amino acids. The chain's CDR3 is CSASPSGPLIF. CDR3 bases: TGCAGTGCTAGTCCTAGCGGCCCTCTAATCTTC.

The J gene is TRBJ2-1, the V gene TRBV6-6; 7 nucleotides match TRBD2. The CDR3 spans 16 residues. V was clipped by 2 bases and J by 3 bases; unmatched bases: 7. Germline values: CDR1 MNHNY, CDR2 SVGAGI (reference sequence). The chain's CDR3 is CASSYVGRVFYNEQFF. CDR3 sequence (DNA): TGTGCCAGCAGTTACGTAGGGAGGGTTTTCTACAATGAGCAGTTCTTC.

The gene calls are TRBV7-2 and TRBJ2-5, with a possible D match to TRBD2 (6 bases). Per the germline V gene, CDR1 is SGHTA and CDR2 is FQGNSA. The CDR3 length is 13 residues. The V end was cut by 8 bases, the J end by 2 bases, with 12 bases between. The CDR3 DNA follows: TGTGCCAGCCCCTGGGGGACTCAAGAGACCCAGTACTTC. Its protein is CASPWGTQETQYF.

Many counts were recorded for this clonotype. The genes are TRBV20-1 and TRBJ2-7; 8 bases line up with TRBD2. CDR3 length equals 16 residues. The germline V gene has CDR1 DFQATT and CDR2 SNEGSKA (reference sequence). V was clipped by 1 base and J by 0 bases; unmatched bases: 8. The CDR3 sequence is CSARAHGGASSYEQYV. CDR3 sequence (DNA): TGCAGTGCTAGAGCCCACGGGGGGGCCAGCTCCTACGAGCAGTACGTC.